This TCR beta chain was captured by sequencing in a study of blood T cell repertoires in COVID-19. The overall study: Some COVID-19 samples were acute and others convalescent; all came from the United States, Italy and Spain. Sample material is recorded as cDNA or gDNA derived from T cells, B-cell-depleted T cells, or PBMCs.

Cohort assignment relied on participant-reported clinical history. Authors' methods: Amplification of reference gene primers provided the estimated nucleated cell counts. Assay used: immunoSEQ multiplex PCR; TCRdb lists only in-frame clones, some missing. That table supplies the V and J calls and clone size; D and trimming were determined from the DNA. This table has about 180,000 clones, 87% appearing once. Per germline, CDR1 MNHEY and CDR2 SVGAGI. Trimming took 0 bases from V and 11 from J, leaving 17 bases between them. This CDR3 spans 16 amino acids. Sequenced material: PBMCs or T cells enriched from blood (not recorded which). This chain uses TRBV6-5 with TRBJ1-6; perhaps TRBD1 as D (6 bases). This receptor was obtained from a human donor with acute COVID-19. The donor label of this sample is uncertain. The CDR3 loop reads CASSYSAIRGFTPLHF. CDR3 bases: TGTGCCAGCAGTTACTCCGCGATCAGGGGCTTCACACCCCTCCACTTT.